This T cell receptor beta chain comes out of a study of blood T cells in healthy people across ages. Study results and caveats: TCR beta diversity tracked closely with naive T cell percentage. As age increased, TCR beta diversity per million T cells fell in a roughly linear fashion.

This clonotype was observed a handful of times. Its antigen remains unknown. The germline gives CDR1 SEHNR, CDR2 FQNEAQ (reference sequence). The length of the CDR3 is 15 residues. Trimming removed 4 bases from V and 2 bases from J; junction bases left unmatched: 5. The donors, aged roughly 6 to 95, were healthy Caucasians from Russia. Primed by a sample-barcoded 5' primer and a J-beta primer mix, a second PCR proceeded for about 7 to 12 cycles. Template switching added a 12-random-nucleotide identifier to every cDNA molecule. TCRdb re-called the 5' RACE reads through MiXCR, storing one row per CDR3 protein. Of about 1.8 million distinct CDR3 sequences in the sample, about 50% were seen once.

The receptor was isolated from a woman in her 40s in good health. The rearrangement links TRBV7-9 to TRBJ2-5, with 9 bases matching TRBD1. The material sequenced was blood. The CDR3 sequence is CASSSRQGVQETQYF. The DNA of the CDR3 is TGTGCCAGCAGCTCCCGACAGGGGGTACAAGAGACCCAGTACTTC. The full variable domain, in which reference TRBV7-9 and TRBJ2-5 provide the parts outside the CDR3, is DTGVSQNPRHKITKRGQNVTFRCDPISEHNRLYWYRQTLGQGPEFLTYFQNEAQLEKSRLLSDRFSAERPKGSFSTLEIQRTEQGDSAMYLCASSSRQGVQETQYFGPGTRLLVL.